This TCR beta chain was documented in a study of control samples from healthy donors and cancer patients. Using immunoSEQ multiplex PCR, the repertoire was profiled, and TCRdb retains in-frame clones only, with some absent. Of roughly 88,000 clones in the sample, 91% were seen once. From germline, CDR1 is MNHEY and CDR2 SVGEGT. There are 17 residues in the CDR3. V lost 4 bases, J lost 1 base, and 6 bases stayed unmatched. This clone appeared a single time. This chain links TRBV6-2 or TRBV6-3 with TRBJ2-6, with 8 positions matching TRBD1. The TCR sequence derives from a man aged 45-65 years in good health. The sequenced sample consisted of blood. DNA of the CDR3: TGTGCCAGCAGTTCCCCGACAGGGGTATCTGGGGCCAACGTCCTGACTTTC. Protein sequence: CASSSPTGVSGANVLTF.